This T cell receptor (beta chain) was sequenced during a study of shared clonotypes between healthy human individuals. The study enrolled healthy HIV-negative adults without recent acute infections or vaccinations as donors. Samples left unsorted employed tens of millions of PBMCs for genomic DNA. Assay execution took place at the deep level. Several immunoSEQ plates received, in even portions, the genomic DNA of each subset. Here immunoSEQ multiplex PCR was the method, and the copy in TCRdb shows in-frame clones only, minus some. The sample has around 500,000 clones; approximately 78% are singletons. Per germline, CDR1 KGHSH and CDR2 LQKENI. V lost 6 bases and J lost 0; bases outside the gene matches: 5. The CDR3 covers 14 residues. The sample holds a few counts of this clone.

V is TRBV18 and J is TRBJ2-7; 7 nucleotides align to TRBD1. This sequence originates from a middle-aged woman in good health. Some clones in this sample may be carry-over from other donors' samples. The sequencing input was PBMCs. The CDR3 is CASSQGVNSYEQYF. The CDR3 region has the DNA TGTGCCAGCTCGCAGGGGGTGAACTCCTACGAGCAGTACTTC.